This T cell receptor (beta chain) derives from a study of response to subunit inactivated influenza vaccine. TCRdb reanalysed the RT-PCR reads using MiXCR and keeps one entry per CDR3 protein. Altogether 530,000 or so distinct CDR3 sequences are present, around 25% being singletons, with the ten largest covering 1.5% to 2%. Study conclusions and caveats: Authors suggested each seasonal influenza vaccination recruits few new T cells.

The table lists this clonotype with a few counts. Its antigen is not identified. The sample consisted of CD4+ T cells sorted from PBMCs, taken about 5 days after vaccination. The source is a man aged 45-65 years who received an inactivated influenza vaccine.

CDR3 in DNA: TGTGCCAGCAGCTTTAGCGGTAACTCCTACGAGCAGTACTTC. Protein product: CASSFSGNSYEQYF. V is TRBV7-2 and J is TRBJ2-7; tentatively, D is TRBD2 (6 bases). Germline V gene data show CDR1 as SGHTA and CDR2 as FQGNSA. The CDR3 consists of 14 residues. Trimming took off 3 bases at V and 0 bases at J, with 9 bases between the two ends.